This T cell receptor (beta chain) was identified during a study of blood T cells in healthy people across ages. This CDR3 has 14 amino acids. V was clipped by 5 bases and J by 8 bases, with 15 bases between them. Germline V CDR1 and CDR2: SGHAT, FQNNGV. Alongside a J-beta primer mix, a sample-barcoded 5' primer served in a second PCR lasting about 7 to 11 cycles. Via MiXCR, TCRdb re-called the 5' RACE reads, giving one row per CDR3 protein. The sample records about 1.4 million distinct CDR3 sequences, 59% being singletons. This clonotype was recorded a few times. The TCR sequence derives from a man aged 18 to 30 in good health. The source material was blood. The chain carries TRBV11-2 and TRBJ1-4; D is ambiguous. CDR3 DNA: TGTGCCAGCAGCCCCATCTCGGGGTGGGAAAAACTGTTTTTT. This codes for CASSPISGWEKLFF. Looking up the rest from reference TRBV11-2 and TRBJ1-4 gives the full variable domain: EAGVAQSPRYKIIEKRQSVAFWCNPISGHATLYWYQQILGQGPKLLIQFQNNGVVDDSQLPKDRFSAERLKGVDSTLKIQPAKLEDSAVYLCASSPISGWEKLFFGSGTQLSVL.